The rows below give T cell receptor beta chains drawn from one sample of a study of blood T cell repertoires in COVID-19. The repertoire was sequenced with immunoSEQ multiplex PCR; TCRdb's copy has only in-frame clones and lacks some. Of approximately 25,000 clones listed, 90% are singletons. The sample taken for sequencing was peripheral blood. The receptors were gathered from a woman in her fifties or sixties with active COVID-19. The CDR3 runs from the conserved cysteine through the conserved F or W. A D gene is named only where the DNA matches it firmly. Only part of the rows carry a size: once, few, many, or a class if the clone is expanded.

j_call clone_size v_call cdr3_length d_call cdr3_aa cdr3_nt
TRBJ2-1 . TRBV30 15 . CAWSVPRGGDNEQFF TGTGCCTGGAGTGTACCGCGAGGGGGGGACAATGAGCAGTTCTTC
TRBJ2-7 . TRBV6-5 13 TRBD2 CATVLAGDHEQYF TGTGCCACCGTACTAGCGGGAGACCACGAGCAGTACTTC
TRBJ2-7 . TRBV28 13 . CASSSGLRYEQYF TGTGCCAGCAGTTCGGGACTCAGATACGAGCAGTACTTC
TRBJ2-7 . TRBV27 15 TRBD2 CASSLRAGTPYEQYF TGTGCCAGCAGTTTAAGAGCGGGAACCCCCTACGAGCAGTACTTC
TRBJ2-7 . TRBV4-1 17 TRBD2 CASSQGLAGVGSYEQYF TGCGCCAGCAGCCAGGGACTAGCGGGAGTAGGCTCCTACGAGCAGTACTTC
TRBJ1-1 . TRBV18 12 . CASSPGDAEAFF TGTGCCAGCTCCCCCGGTGATGCTGAAGCTTTCTTT
TRBJ2-1 . TRBV19 14 . CASSPAALGLEQFF TGTGCCAGTAGTCCCGCAGCATTGGGCCTTGAGCAGTTCTTC
TRBJ1-5 . TRBV19 16 TRBD1 CASKGGAVFGNQPQHF TGTGCCAGTAAAGGGGGCGCGGTGTTCGGCAATCAGCCCCAGCATTTT
TRBJ2-7 once TRBV11-2 14 TRBD2 CASSPGGGPYEQYF TGTGCCAGCAGCCCGGGGGGTGGGCCCTACGAGCAGTACTTC
TRBJ2-7 . TRBV9 19 TRBD1 CASSPGGTGDPAVRYEQYF TGTGCCAGCAGCCCAGGGGGGACAGGAGACCCAGCCGTCCGTTACGAGCAGTACTTC
TRBJ2-7 . TRBV19 16 TRBD2 CASSKRLADNSGEQYF TGTGCCAGTAGTAAAAGGCTAGCGGACAATTCGGGGGAGCAGTACTTC
TRBJ1-2 . TRBV29-1 13 . CSVGGGYNYGYTF TGCAGCGTTGGGGGAGGGTACAACTATGGCTACACCTTC
TRBJ2-5 . TRBV6-5 14 TRBD2 CASRPGLAIQTQYF TGTGCCAGCAGGCCGGGACTAGCGATACAGACCCAGTACTTC
TRBJ2-7 . TRBV27 15 . CASSYQGRGSYEQYF TGTGCCAGCAGTTATCAGGGGCGCGGGTCCTACGAGCAGTACTTC
TRBJ1-3 . TRBV14 15 TRBD1 CASSRQTGQGHTIYF TGTGCCAGCAGCCGGCAGACCGGACAGGGACACACCATATATTTT
TRBJ2-5 . TRBV5-1 12 . CASSFRGETQYF TGCGCCAGCAGCTTCAGGGGTGAGACCCAGTACTTC
TRBJ1-2 . TRBV28 15 TRBD1 CASRSPGGAGYGYTF TGTGCCAGCAGAAGCCCAGGGGGCGCTGGGTATGGCTACACCTTC